This T cell receptor beta chain stems from a study of beta chain features in type 1 diabetes. Since all of the isolated RNA was reverse transcribed, expressed TCRB transcripts were what got sequenced. Clones were read by immunoSEQ multiplex PCR, and TCRdb kept only the in-frame ones, dropping some. The table records a few hundred thousand clones, less than 15% of them present only once. This CDR3 is built from 14 residues. In germline, CDR1 is MDHEN, CDR2 SYDVKM. The junction had 7 bases not matched to a gene; V was cut back by 4 bases and J by 6 bases. Sequenced material: naive CD4+ T cells from blood. The TCR comes from a young woman in good health. The gene calls are TRBV28 and TRBJ2-5; 8 bases fit TRBD1. The CDR3 nucleotides read TGTGCCAGCAGTTCCTCCGGACAGGGAAAGACCCAGTACTTC. The encoded protein is CASSSSGQGKTQYF.